A single sample gave rise to the 21 T cell receptor beta chains below, sequenced in a study of T cells expressing NK-cell markers. From its re-call of the 5' RACE reads, TCRdb lists each CDR3 protein once, without DNA. In all, the sample yields roughly 180,000 distinct CDR3 sequences. Sequenced material: blood T cells: a sorted CD56 or NKG2C T cell subset, CD4+ or CD8+ T cells, or bulk PBMC T cells (not recorded which). These receptors were obtained from a woman between 18 and 75 years old in good health.

V usage is TRBV5-1 and J usage is TRBJ1-2; there is no DNA to check the TCRdb D call of TRBD1. The CDR3 contains 16 residues. Germline CDR1 SGHRS, CDR2 YFSETQ. The CDR3 loop reads CASSSDGAMESYGYTF.

The chain uses TRBV5-6 and TRBJ1-6; TCRdb's D gene call, TRBD1, goes unchecked for lack of DNA. The CDR3 consists of 16 residues. Looked up from germline, CDR1 is SGHDT and CDR2 is YYEEEE. The CDR3 sequence is CASSFGTVGYNSPLHF.

The chain couples TRBV10-3 to TRBJ2-1; checking the TCRdb D call of TRBD1 is not possible without DNA. The CDR3 is made up of 15 amino acids. CDR1 and CDR2 (germline): ENHRY, SYGVKD. CDR3 sequence: CAIGGGGVAGNEQFF.

The chain combines TRBV5-1 with TRBJ2-1; TCRdb's D call of TRBD1 is untestable without DNA. CDR3 size: 17 residues. CDR1 SGHRS and CDR2 YFSETQ come from the germline V gene. CDR3 region: CASSLGLAGLLWNEQFF.

This rearrangement joins TRBV20-1 to TRBJ1-2; as DNA is missing, the TRBD1 call by TCRdb cannot be tested. CDR1 and CDR2 (germline): DFQATT, SNEGSKA (reference sequence). This CDR3 has 11 residues. The CDR3 loop is CSAGRVGGYTF.

The chain recombines TRBV20-1 with TRBJ1-1. The CDR3 spans 14 residues. Germline V lookup: CDR1 DFQATT, CDR2 SNEGSKA (reference sequence). The CDR3: CSATTDSTNTEAFF.

This chain links TRBV4-2 with TRBJ2-7. Germline V lookup: CDR1 LGHNA, CDR2 YNFKEQ. CDR3 size: 12 residues. Here the CDR3 reads CASSQVLGEQYF.

The chain combines TRBV15 with TRBJ2-1; the D call of TRBD2 rests on TCRdb alone, since no DNA is present to check it. This CDR3 spans 16 amino acids. CDR1 and CDR2 from the germline V gene are LNHNV and YYDKDF (reference sequence). CDR3 sequence reads: CATSREGGLSYNEQFF.

This chain links TRBV5-1 with TRBJ2-5; the D call of TRBD1 rests on TCRdb alone, since no DNA is present to check it. The CDR3 contains 16 residues. Looked up from germline, CDR1 is SGHRS and CDR2 is YFSETQ. The CDR3 protein is CASSLGWTGEEETQYF.

The chain recombines TRBV6-1 with TRBJ1-1. CDR3 length: 14 amino acids. In germline, CDR1 is MNHNS, CDR2 SASEGT. The CDR3 loop reads CASVSSGGPAEAFF.

CDR3 region: CSARAGVYNEQFF. The chain carries TRBV20-1 and TRBJ2-1; without DNA, the TCRdb call of TRBD2 cannot be checked. Per germline, CDR1 DFQATT and CDR2 SNEGSKA (reference sequence). The CDR3 runs 13 residues.

The gene calls are TRBV6-1 and TRBJ2-2; the TCRdb call, TRBD2, lacks DNA for checking. The germline gives CDR1 MNHNS, CDR2 SASEGT. This CDR3 comprises 18 residues. The CDR3 reads CASSPNRGTSGSTGELFF.

This chain links TRBV29-1 with TRBJ2-1. Germline V gene sequence: CDR1 SQVTM, CDR2 ANQGSEA. CDR3 length: 14 residues. CDR3 in amino acids: CSVVSGRTYNEQFF.

The rearrangement links TRBV9 to TRBJ2-5. The CDR3 covers 12 residues. CDR1 SGDLS and CDR2 YYNGEE come from the germline V gene. CDR3 protein: CASSVGVQTQYF.

The genes are TRBV12-3 or TRBV12-4 and TRBJ2-1; the TCRdb call, TRBD1, lacks DNA for checking. The CDR3 extends over 14 amino acids. CDR3: CASSSGTANNEQFF.

V and J are TRBV20-1 and TRBJ2-3; TCRdb returns TRBD2, unconfirmable since there is no DNA. CDR1 DFQATT and CDR2 SNEGSKA come from the germline V gene (reference sequence). The CDR3 extends over 14 amino acids. The chain's CDR3 is CSAKRGGARDTQYF.

This chain connects TRBV12-3 or TRBV12-4 to TRBJ1-2. The CDR3 covers 12 residues. The CDR3 sequence is CASSLGLVGYTF.

The chain recombines TRBV5-6 with TRBJ1-2; absent DNA, TCRdb's TRBD1 call cannot be checked. Per germline, CDR1 SGHDT and CDR2 YYEEEE. This CDR3 is 13 amino acids long. CDR3 residues: CASRNLGVYGYTF.

CDR3: CASSWSFGKNIQYF. The V and J genes are TRBV5-1 and TRBJ2-4. The CDR3 runs 14 residues. Germline V gene sequence: CDR1 SGHRS, CDR2 YFSETQ.

The chain uses TRBV9 and TRBJ2-1; TCRdb's D gene call, TRBD2, goes unchecked for lack of DNA. Per the germline V gene, CDR1 is SGDLS and CDR2 is YYNGEE. This CDR3 has 15 amino acids. The CDR3 reads CASSVLSQGEDEQFF.

The chain is built from TRBV5-1 and TRBJ2-1; the TCRdb D gene call, TRBD1, has no DNA to confirm it. The CDR3 is made up of 14 amino acids. Germline CDR1 reads SGHRS; CDR2 reads YFSETQ. The CDR3 region is CASETYAGVGEQFF.